Included here is one T cell receptor (beta chain) sequence, with context. Antigen specificity is unknown. This entry comes from a study of glioma-infiltrating T cells. The iRepertoire nested amplicon-rescue multiplex PCR amplified TCR alpha and beta CDR3s from RNA. TCRdb recomputed calls from the multiplex PCR reads with MiXCR, one row per CDR3 protein. The table shows more than 20,000 distinct CDR3 sequences, with roughly 25% occurring only once. Overall study findings and caveats: Very few CDR3 sequences were shared between tissue and blood. Tissue-blood divergence was below expectation in non-neoplastic patients, above in gliomas.

Trimming shortened V by 0 bases and J by 0 bases, and 9 bases separated the two germline ends. This CDR3 spans 17 amino acids. Germline V CDR1 and CDR2: LNHNV, YYDKDF (reference sequence). Sequencing was carried out using glioma tissue, nonneoplastic brain tissue, or PBMCs (not recorded which). The receptor comes from a human donor with low-grade glioma or glioblastoma, undergoing nonglioma brain surgery, or in good health (not recorded which). V usage is TRBV15 and J usage is TRBJ2-6; D call uncertain. The CDR3 reads CATSRDRGSSGANVLTF. The CDR3 DNA follows: TGTGCCACCAGCAGAGATCGTGGGTCCTCTGGGGCCAACGTCCTGACTTTC.